This TCR beta chain was identified in a study of technical replicates of blood from several donors. Germline V gives CDR1 LNHNV, CDR2 YYDKDF (reference sequence). The CDR3 loop spans 14 amino acids. Trimming cost V 1 base and J 6 bases; bases outside gene matches: 3. The table came from immunoSEQ multiplex PCR; TCRdb's copy has only in-frame clones and leaves some out. The table records tens of thousands of clones, 85% to 95% of them present only once. The sample comprised PBMCs. The source is a human donor in good health. Some clones in this sample may be carry-over from other donors' samples. The chain carries TRBV15 and TRBJ2-1; the match to TRBD1 covers 7 bases. The CDR3 is CATSRAGQSNEQFF. The CDR3 DNA is TGTGCCACCAGCAGAGCGGGACAGTCCAATGAGCAGTTCTTC.